This TCR beta chain was identified during a study of early T cells in non-severe SARS-CoV-2 infection. This clonotype was seen more than once but under ten times. One junction end disagrees with the germline gene, perhaps due to a read error. Individual cDNA molecules were tagged with unique molecular identifiers, the study reported. From the 5' RACE reads, TCRdb called clonotypes with MiXCR, one entry per CDR3 protein. The data hold tens of thousands of distinct CDR3 sequences, with 7.5% to 9.5% observed a single time. The CDR3 consists of 16 residues. Germline CDR1 is LNHNV and CDR2 is YYDKDF (reference sequence).

Sequencing was performed on whole blood, taken at baseline. This receptor was obtained from an adult who was a healthcare worker with PCR-confirmed SARS-CoV-2 infection or an uninfected control (not recorded which). The chain links TRBV15 to TRBJ1-6; a possible D gene is TRBD1 (5 bases). The CDR3 region is CATSRERVQGGSPLHF. The CDR3 nucleotides read TGTGCCACCAGCCGAGAGCGGGTGCAGGGCGGTTCACCCCTCCACTTT.